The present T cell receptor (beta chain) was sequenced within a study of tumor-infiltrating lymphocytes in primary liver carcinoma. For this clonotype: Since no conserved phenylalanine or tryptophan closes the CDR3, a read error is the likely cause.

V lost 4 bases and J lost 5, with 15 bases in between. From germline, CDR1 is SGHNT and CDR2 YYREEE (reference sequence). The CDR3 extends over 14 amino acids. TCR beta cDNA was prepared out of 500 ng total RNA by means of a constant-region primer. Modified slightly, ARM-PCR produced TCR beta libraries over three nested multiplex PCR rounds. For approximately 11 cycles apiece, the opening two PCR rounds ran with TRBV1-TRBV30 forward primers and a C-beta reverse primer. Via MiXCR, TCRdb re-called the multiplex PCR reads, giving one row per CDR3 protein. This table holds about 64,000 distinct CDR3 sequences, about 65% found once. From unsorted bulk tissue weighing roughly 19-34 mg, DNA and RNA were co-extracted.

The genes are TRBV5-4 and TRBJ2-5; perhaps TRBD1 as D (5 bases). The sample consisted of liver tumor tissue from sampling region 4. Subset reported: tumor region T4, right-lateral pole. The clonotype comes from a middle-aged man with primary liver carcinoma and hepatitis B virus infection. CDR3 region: CASSPVQVGETQYL. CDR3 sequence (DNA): TGTGCCAGCAGCCCAGTACAGGTGGGGGAGACCCAGTACCTC.